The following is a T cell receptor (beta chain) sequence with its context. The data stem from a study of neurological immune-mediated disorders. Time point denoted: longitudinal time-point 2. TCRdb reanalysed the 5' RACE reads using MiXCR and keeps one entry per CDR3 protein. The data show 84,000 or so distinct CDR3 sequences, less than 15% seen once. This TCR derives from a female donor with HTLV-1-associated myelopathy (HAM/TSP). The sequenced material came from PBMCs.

CDR3 in amino acids: CSAPPPGGAGEQYF. Written as DNA, the CDR3 is TGCAGTGCCCCGCCTCCGGGGGGGGCAGGCGAGCAGTACTTC. The rearrangement joins TRBV20-1 to TRBJ2-7; TRBD2 aligns across 8 bases. The CDR3 is 14 residues long. The germline CDR1 and CDR2 sequences are DFQATT and SNEGSKA (reference sequence). The ends lost 6 bases at V and 6 bases at J; junction bases unmatched: 13.